This TCR beta chain derives from a study of metastatic and nonmetastatic thyroid tumors. Whole-study findings and limits: Reports indicated that malignant thyroid tumors showed significantly higher TCR beta diversity than benign nodules did, in blood and tumor.

Each patient went into thyroid surgery without having received any treatment. Looked up from germline, CDR1 is MRHNA and CDR2 is SNTAGT. V lost 0 bases to trimming and J lost 2 bases, with 9 bases between them. CDR3 length: 15 residues. As processed by the authors: Differences in CDR3 between clinicopathological groups were drawn on to build a classifier intended to discriminate distant-metastatic papillary thyroid cancer patients. With MiXCR, TCRdb reprocessed the PCR reads. For this entry, the V and J calls and clone size follow TCRdb and not the study's own pipeline. The data contain 42,000 or so clones, 15% to 20% of them singletons. This clone was counted many times. Its matching antigen is unknown.

Sequenced input: tumor tissue. The V gene is TRBV6-4, the J gene TRBJ2-3, with D maybe TRBD2 (6 bases). The source of this sequence is a female donor with papillary thyroid cancer or a benign thyroid nodule (not recorded which). Some clones in this sample may be carry-over from other donors' samples. The CDR3 coding sequence is TGTGCCAGCAGTGACTCGGGACTGGCCACAGATACGCAGTATTTT. Translating it yields CASSDSGLATDTQYF.